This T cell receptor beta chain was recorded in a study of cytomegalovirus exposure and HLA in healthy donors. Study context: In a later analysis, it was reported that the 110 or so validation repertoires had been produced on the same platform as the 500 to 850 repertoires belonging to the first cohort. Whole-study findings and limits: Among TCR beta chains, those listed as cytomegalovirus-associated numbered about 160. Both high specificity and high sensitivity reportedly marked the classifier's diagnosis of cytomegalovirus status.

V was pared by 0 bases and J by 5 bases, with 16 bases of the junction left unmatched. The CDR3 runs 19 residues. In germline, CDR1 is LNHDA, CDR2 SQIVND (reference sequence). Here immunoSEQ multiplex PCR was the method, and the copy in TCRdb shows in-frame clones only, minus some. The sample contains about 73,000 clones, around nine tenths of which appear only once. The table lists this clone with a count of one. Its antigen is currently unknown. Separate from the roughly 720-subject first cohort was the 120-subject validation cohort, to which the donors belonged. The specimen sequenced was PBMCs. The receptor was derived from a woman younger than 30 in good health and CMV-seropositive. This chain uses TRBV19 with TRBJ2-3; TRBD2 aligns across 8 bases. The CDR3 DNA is TGTGCCAGTAGTATAGATCGGGGGCTAGCGGGCCCGGGCGGAGATACGCAGTATTTT. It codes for CASSIDRGLAGPGGDTQYF. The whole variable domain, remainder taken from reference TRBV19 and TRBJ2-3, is DGGITQSPKYLFRKEGQNVTLSCEQNLNHDAMYWYRQDPGQGLRLIYYSQIVNDFQKGDIAEGYSVSREKKESFPLTVTSAQKNPTAFYLCASSIDRGLAGPGGDTQYFGPGTRLTVL.